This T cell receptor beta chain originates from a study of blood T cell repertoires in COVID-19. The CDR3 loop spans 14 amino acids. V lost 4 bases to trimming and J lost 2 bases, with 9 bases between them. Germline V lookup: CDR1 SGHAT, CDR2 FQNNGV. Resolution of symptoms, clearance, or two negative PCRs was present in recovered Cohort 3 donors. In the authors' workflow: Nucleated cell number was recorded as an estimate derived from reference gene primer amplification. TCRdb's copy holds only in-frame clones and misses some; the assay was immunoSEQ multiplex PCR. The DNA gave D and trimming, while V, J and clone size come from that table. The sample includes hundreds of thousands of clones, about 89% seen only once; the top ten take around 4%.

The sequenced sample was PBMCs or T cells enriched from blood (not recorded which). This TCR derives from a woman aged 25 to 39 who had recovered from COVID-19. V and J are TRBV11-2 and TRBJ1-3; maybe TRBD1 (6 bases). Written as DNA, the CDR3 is TGTGCCAGCAGCTCCCACAGGGCTGGAAACACCATATATTTT. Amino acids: CASSSHRAGNTIYF.